A single sample gave rise to the 9 T cell receptor beta chains below, sequenced in a study of T cells after yellow fever vaccination. TCRdb ran MiXCR on the 5' RACE reads and lists one entry per CDR3 protein. Altogether a few hundred thousand distinct CDR3 sequences are present, roughly 7% being singletons, with the ten largest covering roughly a sixth. The specimen was PBMCs, collected approximately 40 days after the first yellow fever vaccination. These receptors were collected from a young man who received the YFV17D yellow fever vaccine.

V and J are TRBV6-2 or TRBV6-3 and TRBJ2-1; 8 bases are shared with TRBD1. Unmatched junction bases numbered 13, after V lost 6 bases and J lost 12 bases. The CDR3 sequence is 14 residues long. The V gene's germline CDR1 is MNHEY and CDR2 SVGEGT. CDR3 DNA sequence: TGTGCCAGCAGATCACGGACAGGGTGGCTAGGGCAGTTCTTC. The encoded protein is CASRSRTGWLGQFF.

This chain uses TRBV5-1 with TRBJ1-2; unclear D gene. V lost 0 bases to trimming and J lost 7 bases, with 13 bases between them. The germline V gene encodes CDR1 SGHRS and CDR2 YFSETQ. This CDR3 comprises 14 residues. The CDR3 spells CASSLAAGASGYTF. In nucleotides, the CDR3 is TGCGCCAGCAGCTTGGCGGCAGGTGCTAGTGGCTACACCTTC. Full variable domain (rest looked up from reference TRBV5-1 and TRBJ1-2): KAGVTQTPRYLIKTRGQQVTLSCSPISGHRSVSWYQQTPGQGLQFLFEYFSETQRNKGNFPGRFSGRQFSNSRSEMNVSTLELGDSALYLCASSLAAGASGYTFGSGTRLTVV.

This clonotype was observed a handful of times. This rearrangement joins TRBV5-1 to TRBJ2-3; possible D gene TRBD2, 7 bases. CDR3 length equals 15 residues. V shed 0 bases and J shed 2 bases, with 10 bases lying between them. Germline V lookup: CDR1 SGHRS, CDR2 YFSETQ. The CDR3 spells CASSLDGGATDTQYF. In DNA, the CDR3 is TGCGCCAGCAGCTTGGATGGGGGGGCCACAGATACGCAGTATTTT.

The chain couples TRBV28 to TRBJ2-2, with a tentative D call TRBD1 (7 bases). CDR3 length equals 14 residues. Germline V gene sequence: CDR1 MDHEN, CDR2 SYDVKM. The V end lost 6 bases, the J end lost 5 bases, and 13 bases lay between the germline ends. CDR3 region: CASREGAGTGELFF. The CDR3 DNA reads TGTGCCAGCAGGGAGGGGGCAGGGACCGGGGAGCTGTTTTTT.

This clonotype was counted between two and nine times. This chain joins TRBV11-2 and TRBJ2-5; a weak D match, TRBD2 (5 bases). This CDR3 region has 14 residues. The V gene's germline CDR1 is SGHAT and CDR2 FQNNGV. Trimming pared 2 bases from V and 5 bases from J, leaving 12 bases between. The CDR3 sequence is CASSLRLAGETQYF. DNA for the CDR3: TGTGCCAGCAGCTTACGGCTAGCTGGGGAGACCCAGTACTTC.

This clonotype was detected only a few times. The chain has TRBV6-1 and TRBJ2-7; D perhaps matches TRBD2 (5 bases). Germline assignment: CDR1 MNHNS and CDR2 SASEGT. V was cut by 6 bases and J by 7 bases, with 31 bases left in between. The CDR3 is 18 amino acids. The CDR3 sequence is CASSANNSEARGRGEQYV. The CDR3, as DNA: TGTGCCAGCAGCGCAAATAATAGCGAGGCGAGAGGAAGAGGGGAGCAGTACGTC.

This clonotype was found a few times. No conserved phenylalanine or tryptophan ends this CDR3, so it is likely a read error. The DNA is omitted, as the CDR3 cannot be located on it reliably, and the CDR3 follows TCRdb's listing. The chain employs TRBV7-9 and TRBJ2-5; TRBD1, the table's D call, lacks a check against the DNA. CDR1 SEHNR and CDR2 FQNEAQ come from the germline V gene (reference sequence). Including both end residues, the CDR3 is 13 amino acids long. The CDR3 is CASSIQPRGNPTL.

This clonotype was seen a few times. V gene TRBV6-1 combines with J gene TRBJ2-1; D ambiguous. This CDR3 comprises 14 residues. Germline CDR1 reads MNHNS; CDR2 reads SASEGT. With 5 bases removed from V and 1 base from J, the gap between germline ends came to 9 bases. CDR3 sequence: CASSKGLSYNEQFF. CDR3 sequence (DNA): TGTGCCAGCAGTAAGGGTTTGTCCTACAATGAGCAGTTCTTC.

This clonotype was counted between two and nine times. As DNA, the CDR3 is TGTGCCAGCAGCTCCCGGGCCAACGGTTTGAGACCCCTCCACTTT. It is translated as CASSSRANGLRPLHF. The V gene is TRBV7-9, the J gene TRBJ1-6; no reliable D call. The CDR3 sequence is 15 residues long. V was pared by 4 bases and J by 12 bases, with 19 bases between. Germline V gene data show CDR1 as SEHNR and CDR2 as FQNEAQ (reference sequence). Full variable domain (rest looked up from reference TRBV7-9 and TRBJ1-6): DTGVSQNPRHKITKRGQNVTFRCDPISEHNRLYWYRQTLGQGPEFLTYFQNEAQLEKSRLLSDRFSAERPKGSFSTLEIQRTEQGDSAMYLCASSSRANGLRPLHFGNGTRLTVT.